This T cell receptor (beta chain) was recorded in a study of blood T cell repertoires in COVID-19. Overall study: From T cells, B-cell-depleted T cells, or PBMCs came the material, which was cDNA or gDNA.

The CDR3 sequence is 13 residues long. The V end lost 6 bases, the J end lost 8 bases, and 14 bases lay between the germline ends. Germline loops: CDR1 MNHEY, CDR2 SVGAGI. The table came from immunoSEQ multiplex PCR; TCRdb's copy has only in-frame clones and leaves some out. Among roughly 350,000 clones listed, around 89% were seen once. This clonotype originated in a woman between 50 and 59 years old with active or convalescent COVID-19. Sequenced sample: peripheral blood. The chain joins TRBV6-5 to TRBJ2-1; D assignment may be TRBD1 or TRBD2 (6 bases each). CDR3 coding DNA: TGTGCCAGCAGCTACAGGGAGGTCGATGAGCAGTTCTTC. The encoded protein is CASSYREVDEQFF.